This passage covers 28 T cell receptor beta chains from one sample sequenced in a study of OX40 agonist ivuxolimab in advanced cancers. TCRdb keeps only in-frame clones here, not all; method: immunoSEQ multiplex PCR. The repertoire holds some 25,000 clones, with over 60% as singletons. Sample: CD4+ or CD8+ T cells sorted from blood, taken in a trial of the OX40 agonist ivuxolimab. These receptor sequences come from an adult with an advanced solid tumor such as melanoma, head and neck, liver or kidney cancer.

The rearrangement links TRBV9 to TRBJ2-1; no definite D call. Germline lookup yields CDR1 SGDLS and CDR2 YYNGEE. This CDR3 is 12 amino acids long. V was trimmed by 0 bases and J by 6 bases, leaving 4 bases between them. In DNA form, the CDR3 reads TGTGCCAGCAGCGTAGTAAGCAATGAGCAGTTCTTC. Translating it yields CASSVVSNEQFF.

This chain links TRBV29-1 with TRBJ1-2; D gene unclear. The ends were cut back, 7 bases at V and 0 bases at J, with 15 bases in the middle. Germline V gene sequence: CDR1 SQVTM, CDR2 ANQGSEA. CDR3 length: 14 amino acids. CDR3 loop: CSGVQMPANYGYTF. CDR3 DNA: TGCAGCGGCGTCCAGATGCCAGCTAACTATGGCTACACCTTC.

The sample holds a few counts of this clone. The genes are TRBV28 and TRBJ2-2, with D perhaps matching TRBD2 (6 bases). CDR1 MDHEN and CDR2 SYDVKM come from the germline V gene. The CDR3 consists of 15 residues. Trimming removed 6 bases from V and 6 bases from J, with 17 bases in between. CDR3 nucleotide sequence: TGTGCCAGCAGGCTTGAAGACAGACTAGCCGGGGAGCTGTTTTTT. It is translated as CASRLEDRLAGELFF.

The genes are TRBV27 and TRBJ2-5; no reliable D call. V shed 2 bases and J shed 5 bases, with 9 bases lying between them. The CDR3 has 13 amino acids. CDR1 is MNHEY, CDR2 SMNVEV, per germline (reference sequence). Here the CDR3 reads CASSLSIGETQYF. The CDR3 DNA follows: TGTGCCAGCAGTTTAAGCATCGGGGAGACCCAGTACTTC.

The chain combines TRBV19 with TRBJ1-6; a possible D gene is TRBD1 (6 bases). The CDR3 loop spans 15 amino acids. Looked up from germline, CDR1 is LNHDA and CDR2 is SQIVND (reference sequence). The V end lost 3 bases, the J end lost 8 bases, and 14 bases lay between the germline ends. The CDR3 protein is CASSMGARPDSPLHF. The CDR3 DNA follows: TGTGCCAGTAGTATGGGGGCCCGCCCAGATTCACCCCTCCACTTT.

The rearrangement links TRBV5-4 to TRBJ2-7; 10 bases are shared with TRBD1. Germline V gene sequence: CDR1 SGHNT, CDR2 YYREEE (reference sequence). Trimming removed 4 bases from V and 4 bases from J; junction bases left unmatched: 2. CDR3 length: 13 residues. For the CDR3, the DNA is TGTGCCAGCAGCGGGGACAGGGGATACGAGCAGTACTTC. Amino acids: CASSGDRGYEQYF.

The chain is built from TRBV7-2 and TRBJ2-7; D call uncertain. Germline CDR1 SGHTA, CDR2 FQGNSA. Trimming removed 5 bases at V and 0 bases at J, with 2 bases between. The CDR3 is 11 residues long. CDR3: CASSPSYEQYF. In DNA form, the CDR3 reads TGTGCCAGCAGCCCCTCCTACGAGCAGTACTTC.

Here the CDR3 DNA reads TGTGCCAGCACCCCAAGACAGGGTATGACCTACGAGCAGTACTTC. Its translation is CASTPRQGMTYEQYF. V and J are TRBV11-3 and TRBJ2-7, with 7 bases lining up with TRBD1. The germline CDR1 and CDR2 sequences are SGHNT and YENEEA. The CDR3 totals 15 residues. The V gene end was trimmed by 7 bases and the J gene end by 2 bases; junction bases not matched to a gene: 11.

This rearrangement joins TRBV28 to TRBJ2-3; no reliable D call. V lost 3 bases and J 6 bases, leaving 16 bases between the germline ends. The CDR3 is 15 residues long. Germline V lookup: CDR1 MDHEN, CDR2 SYDVKM. The DNA of the CDR3 is TGTGCCAGCAGTTTTGGCAGGACGATCGGGGATACGCAGTATTTT. This translates into CASSFGRTIGDTQYF.

The chain combines TRBV9 with TRBJ2-1; D tentatively fits TRBD1 or TRBD2 (5 bases each). This CDR3 is 15 amino acids long. Germline-derived CDR1 and CDR2 are SGDLS and YYNGEE. V shed 0 bases and J shed 9 bases, with 16 bases lying between them. The chain's CDR3 is CASSVVAGTGGEQFF. CDR3 DNA: TGTGCCAGCAGCGTAGTGGCAGGGACCGGTGGTGAGCAGTTCTTC.

V and J are TRBV27 and TRBJ1-5, with D tentatively TRBD1 (5 bases). CDR1 and CDR2 from the germline V gene are MNHEY and SMNVEV (reference sequence). The CDR3 is made up of 16 amino acids. V was pared by 6 bases and J by 0 bases, with 15 bases between. DNA for the CDR3: TGTGCCAGCAGGAGGGACGGTACTTATAGCAATCAGCCCCAGCATTTT. Its translation: CASRRDGTYSNQPQHF.

The chain is built from TRBV4-1 and TRBJ1-1; D remains unclear. Germline V gene data show CDR1 as MGHRA and CDR2 as YSYEKL. Trimming stripped 1 base from V and 0 bases from J, with 9 bases between. The CDR3 extends over 15 amino acids. The DNA of the CDR3 is TGCGCCAGCAGCCAAGCGCCCTATATGAACACTGAAGCTTTCTTT. Its translation: CASSQAPYMNTEAFF.

This chain links TRBV6-6 with TRBJ2-7; 7 bases are shared with TRBD1. The CDR3 extends over 14 amino acids. CDR1 is MNHNY, CDR2 SVGAGI, per germline (reference sequence). V lost 5 bases and J lost 6; bases outside the gene matches: 10. The CDR3 region has the DNA TGTGCCAGCAGTGGACCGGGACAGTACCCCGAGCAGTACTTC. Protein product: CASSGPGQYPEQYF.

The DNA for the CDR3 is TGTGCCAGCAGCCCCCGACAGGGGTTGGACACTGAAGCTTTCTTT. Protein product: CASSPRQGLDTEAFF. This chain joins TRBV11-3 and TRBJ1-1; 8 bases fit TRBD1. Losses at the gene ends were 5 bases for V and 3 bases for J; bases not matched to a gene: 8. CDR3 length: 15 amino acids. The germline V gene has CDR1 SGHNT and CDR2 YENEEA.

This chain uses TRBV28 with TRBJ2-1; D might be TRBD1 (6 bases). The CDR3 has 14 residues. Germline V CDR1 and CDR2: MDHEN, SYDVKM. Trimming stripped 7 bases from V and 1 base from J, with 11 bases between. Here the CDR3 DNA reads TGTGCCAGCAAAAGACAGGAGTCCTACAATGAGCAGTTCTTC. As protein: CASKRQESYNEQFF.

This rearrangement joins TRBV9 to TRBJ1-2, with D unresolved. The CDR3 consists of 15 residues. The germline V and J ends were trimmed by 0 bases and 4 bases, with 13 bases remaining between them. The germline V gene has CDR1 SGDLS and CDR2 YYNGEE. CDR3 bases: TGTGCCAGCAGCGTAGTATCCGGGTTGCCCTATGGCTACACCTTC. This encodes CASSVVSGLPYGYTF.

V is TRBV14 and J is TRBJ2-3, with 12 bases fitting TRBD2. Trimming at V came to 0 bases and at J to 0 bases, leaving 13 bases not matched to a gene. CDR3 length: 21 amino acids. CDR1 is SGHDN, CDR2 FVKESK, per germline. CDR3: CASSQDLRRTSGISSTDTQYF. CDR3 sequence (DNA): TGTGCCAGCAGCCAAGATCTTCGGAGGACTAGCGGGATCTCTAGCACAGATACGCAGTATTTT.

This clone occurred a few times. The chain joins TRBV27 to TRBJ1-1, with 10 bases that match TRBD1. Losses at the gene ends were 5 bases for V and 12 bases for J; bases not matched to a gene: 15. Germline V lookup: CDR1 MNHEY, CDR2 SMNVEV (reference sequence). CDR3 length equals 15 residues. The DNA for the CDR3 is TGTGCCAGCAGTCTCCCGGACAGGGGGACCAGGGAAACTTTCTTT. Translated, it gives CASSLPDRGTRETFF.

The chain couples TRBV5-6 to TRBJ1-6; D ambiguous. Germline V lookup: CDR1 SGHDT, CDR2 YYEEEE. This CDR3 has 15 amino acids. V was cut by 4 bases and J by 7 bases, with 15 bases left in between. CDR3 region: CASSPGGVLNSPLHF. DNA for the CDR3: TGTGCCAGCAGCCCCGGTGGGGTGCTGAATTCACCCCTCCACTTT.

Turning to this clone: This sample includes further DNA sequences coding for the same CDR3. The chain carries TRBV7-9 and TRBJ1-6; D ambiguous. Per the germline V gene, CDR1 is SEHNR and CDR2 is FQNEAQ (reference sequence). The CDR3 covers 17 residues. Deletions cut 5 bases from V and 0 bases from J, with 14 bases between. The CDR3 DNA is TGTGCCAGCAGCGGGAGAGGGAAGAGCTCCTATAATTCACCCCTCCACTTT. Protein product: CASSGRGKSSYNSPLHF.

The rearrangement links TRBV29-1 to TRBJ2-7; D unresolved. Trimming cost V 3 bases and J 4 bases, with 10 bases left between them. The CDR3 length is 12 residues. Looked up from germline, CDR1 is SQVTM and CDR2 is ANQGSEA. The CDR3 region has the DNA TGCAGCGTTGATGGGCCCCTTTACGAGCAGTACTTC. It translates to CSVDGPLYEQYF.

This clone is medium-sized in the sample. The J gene is TRBJ1-5, the V gene TRBV10-3; TRBD1 aligns across 9 bases. The CDR3 has 13 amino acids. Trimming cost V 6 bases and J 6 bases; bases outside gene matches: 3. CDR1 and CDR2 from the germline V gene are ENHRY and SYGVKD. The CDR3 DNA reads as TGTGCCATCAGGGGACAGGGTGGTCAGCCCCAGCATTTT. Protein product: CAIRGQGGQPQHF.

The V gene is TRBV7-9, the J gene TRBJ2-7; 7 bases line up with TRBD1. This CDR3 is 14 amino acids long. The trim removed 5 bases at V and 0 bases at J, leaving 4 bases unmatched. Germline CDR1 SEHNR, CDR2 FQNEAQ (reference sequence). CDR3 region: CASSGQESSYEQYF. The CDR3 DNA reads TGTGCCAGCAGCGGACAGGAATCCTCCTACGAGCAGTACTTC.

This rearrangement joins TRBV19 to TRBJ2-7; TRBD1 agrees at 9 bases. Looked up from germline, CDR1 is LNHDA and CDR2 is SQIVND (reference sequence). V lost 4 bases, J lost 5 bases, and 3 bases stayed unmatched. This CDR3 is 13 amino acids long. Written as DNA, the CDR3 is TGTGCCAGTAGTACGCGACAGGGGGACGAGCAGTACTTC. Translating gives CASSTRQGDEQYF.

The chain has TRBV27 and TRBJ1-1, with 9 positions matching TRBD1. In germline, CDR1 is MNHEY, CDR2 SMNVEV (reference sequence). V shed 3 bases and J 3 bases; nucleotides not matched to a gene: 14. The length of the CDR3 is 18 residues. The CDR3 sequence is CASSFLPPGQGTDTEAFF. The CDR3 nucleotides read TGTGCCAGCAGTTTTCTTCCCCCGGGACAGGGCACCGACACTGAAGCTTTCTTT.

V gene TRBV18 combines with J gene TRBJ2-5; 7 nucleotides match TRBD1. The last part of the DNA fits TRBJ2-7 better; the J call may be wrong. This CDR3 contains 10 residues. Per germline, CDR1 KGHSH and CDR2 LQKENI. This CDR3 reads CASAGGEQYF. CDR3 in DNA: TGTGCCAGCGCAGGGGGCGAGCAGTACTTC.

V is TRBV29-1 and J is TRBJ1-2; 7 nucleotides agree with TRBD1. Germline CDR1 and CDR2: SQVTM and ANQGSEA. The CDR3 has 13 residues. V shed 6 bases and J 4 bases; nucleotides not matched to a gene: 8. DNA of the CDR3: TGCAGCGTCCGACAGGGTGGAACCTATGGCTACACCTTC. The encoded protein is CSVRQGGTYGYTF.

The J gene is TRBJ1-1, the V gene TRBV19, with D hard to call. The germline gives CDR1 LNHDA, CDR2 SQIVND (reference sequence). This CDR3 has 13 amino acids. Trimming removed 3 bases from V and 3 bases from J, with 8 bases in between. CDR3 sequence: CASSIGGYTEAFF. CDR3 sequence (DNA): TGTGCCAGTAGTATTGGTGGGTACACTGAAGCTTTCTTT.